Below, 9 T cell receptor beta chains from the same sample are listed, as sequenced in a study of blood T cell repertoires in COVID-19. Generated by immunoSEQ multiplex PCR, the TCRdb table keeps only in-frame clones and is missing some. The profile shows about 260,000 clones, 85% to 90% of them singletons. Sequenced: peripheral blood. Source of these receptors: a woman aged 60-75 years with COVID-19, enrolled during active disease.

This chain uses TRBV27 with TRBJ2-2; the D gene is possibly TRBD1 (6 bases). The CDR3 length is 15 residues. Trimming shortened V by 2 bases and J by 4 bases, and 11 bases separated the two germline ends. Germline CDR1 is MNHEY and CDR2 is SMNVEV (reference sequence). The CDR3: CASSLSLGGTGELFF. The CDR3 region has the DNA TGTGCCAGCAGTTTAAGCCTAGGGGGCACCGGGGAGCTGTTTTTT.

The chain uses TRBV6-5 and TRBJ1-5; 10 bases match TRBD1. J gave up 2 bases and V 2 bases, and 0 bases lay outside the gene matches. There are 15 residues in the CDR3. CDR1 MNHEY and CDR2 SVGAGI come from the germline V gene. CDR3 protein: CASSYGQGGNQPQHF. The CDR3 DNA sequence: TGTGCCAGCAGTTACGGACAGGGGGGCAATCAGCCCCAGCATTTT.

The V gene is TRBV11-3, the J gene TRBJ2-2, with D possibly matching TRBD2 (5 bases). Germline CDR1 and CDR2: SGHNT and YENEEA. The CDR3 consists of 14 residues. V lost 1 base and J 3 bases, leaving 6 bases between the germline ends. The CDR3 here is CASSLVRDTGELFF. CDR3 nucleotide sequence: TGTGCCAGCAGCTTAGTGAGGGACACCGGGGAGCTGTTTTTT.

J is TRBJ1-4 and V is TRBV9, with D possibly TRBD1 on 6 matching bases. The CDR3 has 14 residues. CDR1 and CDR2 (germline): SGDLS, YYNGEE. V was shortened by 4 bases and J by 5 bases, with 12 bases between the two germline ends. CDR3 coding DNA: TGTGCCAGCAGCCCCGAGCAGGGGAATGAAAAACTGTTTTTT. Translated: CASSPEQGNEKLFF.

The CDR3 bases are TGTGCCAGCACCAGGGGTGGCCCGAATGAAAAACTGTTTTTT. This sequence encodes CASTRGGPNEKLFF. V gene TRBV6-5 combines with J gene TRBJ1-4, with TRBD1 as a possible D gene (6 bases). With 7 bases removed from V and 5 bases from J, the gap between germline ends came to 14 bases. The germline V gene encodes CDR1 MNHEY and CDR2 SVGAGI. CDR3 length: 14 residues.

This chain joins TRBV7-8 and TRBJ1-3; a weak D match, TRBD1 (5 bases). CDR1 and CDR2 (germline): SGHVS, FQNEAQ. The V and J ends lost 5 bases and 0 bases respectively, with 11 bases between them. This CDR3 spans 15 amino acids. CDR3 in amino acids: CASSPPTVSGNTIYF. As DNA, the CDR3 is TGTGCCAGCAGCCCCCCGACAGTCTCTGGAAACACCATATATTTT.

The chain employs TRBV7-2 and TRBJ1-5, with TRBD1 identical over 9 bases. There are 15 residues in the CDR3. Germline V lookup: CDR1 SGHTA, CDR2 FQGNSA. V shed 5 bases and J 6 bases; nucleotides not matched to a gene: 8. The CDR3 loop reads CASSQGGQGRQPQHF. CDR3 nucleotide sequence: TGTGCCAGCAGCCAAGGGGGACAGGGTCGTCAGCCCCAGCATTTT.

This clone was recorded only once. CDR3 loop: CASSLVSGVNEQFF. As DNA, the CDR3 is TGTGCCAGCAGCTTGGTTTCCGGGGTTAATGAGCAGTTCTTC. The chain carries TRBV7-2 and TRBJ2-1; tentative D call: TRBD2 (5 bases). The CDR3 loop spans 14 amino acids. Trimming removed 3 bases from V and 7 bases from J, with 13 bases in between. The germline V gene has CDR1 SGHTA and CDR2 FQGNSA.

This chain links TRBV6-2 or TRBV6-3 with TRBJ1-5; TRBD1 agrees at 7 bases. The V gene's germline CDR1 is MNHEY and CDR2 SVGEGT. There are 15 residues in the CDR3. V dropped 5 bases and J dropped 0; count of bases not matched to a gene: 4. The CDR3 is CASSQGGGSNQPQHF. The CDR3 nucleotides read TGTGCCAGCAGTCAAGGGGGCGGTAGCAATCAGCCCCAGCATTTT.